The clone carrying this T cell receptor beta chain was counted between two and nine times. What it binds is unknown. Researchers amplified the TCR beta CDR3 regions from RNA transcripts. HTBI primers were the set used in a first-round RT-PCR of the TCR CDR3. TCRdb reanalysed the multiplex PCR reads using MiXCR and keeps one entry per CDR3 protein. The data contain almost 600,000 distinct CDR3 sequences, approximately 14% of them singletons. The data were obtained in a study of T cells in Graves' hyperthyroidism and ophthalmopathy. General study results and limits: Among clonotypes expanded in thyroid above 0.001, most were also found in blood.

With V trimmed by 0 bases and J by 3 bases, 6 bases remained unmatched. This CDR3 has 16 residues. Germline CDR1 and CDR2: MNHEY and SVGEGT. This sequence joins TRBV6-2 or TRBV6-3 and TRBJ2-3; 7 bases are a match to TRBD2. The specimen was blood. The TCR originated in a woman aged 25 to 45 with Graves' hyperthyroidism that later progressed to Graves' ophthalmopathy. Here the CDR3 reads CASSYSAGVWTDTQYF. Here the CDR3 DNA reads TGTGCCAGCAGTTACTCGGCGGGAGTTTGGACAGATACGCAGTATTTT.